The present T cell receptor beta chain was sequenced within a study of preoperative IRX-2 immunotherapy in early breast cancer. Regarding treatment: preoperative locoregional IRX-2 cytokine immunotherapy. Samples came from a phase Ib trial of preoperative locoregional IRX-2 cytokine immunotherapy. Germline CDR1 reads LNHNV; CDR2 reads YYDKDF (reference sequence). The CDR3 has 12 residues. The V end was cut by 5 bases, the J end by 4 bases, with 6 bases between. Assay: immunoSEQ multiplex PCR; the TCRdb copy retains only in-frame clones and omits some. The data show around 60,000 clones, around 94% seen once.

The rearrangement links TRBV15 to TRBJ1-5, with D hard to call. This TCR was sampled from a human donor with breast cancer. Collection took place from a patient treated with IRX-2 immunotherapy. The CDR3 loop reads CATSPLNQPQHF. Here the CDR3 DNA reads TGTGCCACCAGCCCCTTGAATCAGCCCCAGCATTTT.